This T cell receptor (beta chain) was documented in a study of neurological immune-mediated disorders. TCRdb reprocessed the 5' RACE reads with MiXCR, giving one entry per CDR3 protein. The table has about 21,000 distinct CDR3 sequences, around 16% seen once. Trimming cost V 4 bases and J 2 bases, with 8 bases left between them. This CDR3 contains 13 residues. Germline V gene lookup returns CDR1 SGHDN and CDR2 FVKESK. What was sequenced was CD8+ T cells from blood. V and J are TRBV14 and TRBJ2-5; TRBD1 is a possible D gene (6 bases). The TCR originated in a woman aged 18-29 years with multiple sclerosis. The CDR3 DNA is TGTGCCAGCAGCCTAGGACAGCAAGAGACCCAGTACTTC. As protein: CASSLGQQETQYF.